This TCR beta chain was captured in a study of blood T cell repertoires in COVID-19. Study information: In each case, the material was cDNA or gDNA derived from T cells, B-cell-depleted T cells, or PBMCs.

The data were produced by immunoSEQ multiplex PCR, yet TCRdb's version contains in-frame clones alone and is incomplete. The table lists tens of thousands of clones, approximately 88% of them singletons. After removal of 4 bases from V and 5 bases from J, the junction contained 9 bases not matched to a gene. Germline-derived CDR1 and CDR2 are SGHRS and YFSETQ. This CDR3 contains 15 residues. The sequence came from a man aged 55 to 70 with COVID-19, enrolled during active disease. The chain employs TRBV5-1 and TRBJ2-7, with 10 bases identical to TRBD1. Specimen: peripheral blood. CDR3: CASSAGTGVLDEQYF. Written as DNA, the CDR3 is TGCGCCAGCAGCGCCGGGACAGGGGTGCTCGACGAGCAGTACTTC. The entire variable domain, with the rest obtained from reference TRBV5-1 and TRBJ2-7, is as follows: KAGVTQTPRYLIKTRGQQVTLSCSPISGHRSVSWYQQTPGQGLQFLFEYFSETQRNKGNFPGRFSGRQFSNSRSEMNVSTLELGDSALYLCASSAGTGVLDEQYFGPGTRLTVT.